Below are 26 T cell receptor beta chains sequenced from a single sample in a study of shared clonotypes between healthy human individuals. Method: immunoSEQ multiplex PCR; TCRdb's copy keeps in-frame clones and lacks some. Among 2,100,000 or so clones listed, approximately 94% were seen once. The specimen was naive CD4+ T cells sorted from blood. This sample's subset: CD45RA+ positively selected. Source of these receptors: a man aged 18 to 35 in good health.

The CDR3 coding sequence is TGTGCCAGCAGCTTTGGACAGGGGCGATGGGCCGGAAAACTGTTTTTT. Its translation: CASSFGQGRWAGKLFF. V is TRBV5-5 and J is TRBJ1-4; 9 nucleotides align to TRBD1. Germline V gene data show CDR1 as SGHKS and CDR2 as YYEKEE (reference sequence). The CDR3 consists of 16 residues. With V trimmed by 2 bases and J by 10 bases, 12 bases remained unmatched.

The chain carries TRBV4-2 and TRBJ2-2, with 9 bases that match TRBD2. J gave up 3 bases and V 4 bases, and 12 bases lay outside the gene matches. Germline CDR1 and CDR2: LGHNA and YNFKEQ. CDR3 length: 18 residues. The CDR3 bases are TGTGCCAGCAGCCGGAACATCGGCGGGGGGGCCGACACCGGGGAGCTGTTTTTT. This encodes CASSRNIGGGADTGELFF.

The V call is TRBV23-1, the J call TRBJ1-5; D unresolved. TRBV23-1 is recorded as an ORF, its role being uncertain. The germline V and J ends were trimmed by 3 bases and 3 bases, with 15 bases remaining between them. The CDR3 is 16 residues long. CDR3: CASSHRERRTNQPQHF. The CDR3 nucleotides read TGCGCCAGCAGTCATCGAGAGAGGCGAACCAATCAGCCCCAGCATTTT.

The count of this clone is one. Other DNA variants within this sample encode the same CDR3. J is TRBJ1-3 and V is TRBV7-2; tentative D call: TRBD1 (5 bases). V was shortened by 1 base and J by 1 base, with 8 bases between the two germline ends. Germline V gene lookup returns CDR1 SGHTA and CDR2 FQGNSA. This CDR3 region has 15 residues. In DNA form, the CDR3 reads TGTGCCAGCAGCTTAGTTGGGGGTTCTGGAAACACCATATATTTT. This translates into CASSLVGGSGNTIYF.

V and J are TRBV5-4 and TRBJ2-1; D remains unclear. The CDR3 spans 10 residues. CDR1 is SGHNT and CDR2 is YYREEE in the germline V gene (reference sequence). CDR3 amino acids: CALVVDEQFF. The DNA for the CDR3 is TGTGCTCTGGTAGTGGATGAGCAGTTCTTC.

A word on this clone: The sample contains more than one DNA sequence encoding this CDR3. This chain connects TRBV4-1 to TRBJ2-7, with D possibly TRBD1 on 6 matching bases. This CDR3 has 13 amino acids. Germline lookup yields CDR1 MGHRA and CDR2 YSYEKL. V was pared by 3 bases and J by 3 bases, with 9 bases between. Here the CDR3 reads CASSHLQGYEQYF. Here the CDR3 DNA reads TGCGCCAGCAGCCACTTACAGGGCTACGAGCAGTACTTC.

A word on this clone: This sample also contains other DNA sequences that code for the same CDR3. The J gene is TRBJ1-1, the V gene TRBV9; a possible D gene is TRBD1 (5 bases). CDR1 and CDR2 from the germline V gene are SGDLS and YYNGEE. V was cut by 0 bases and J by 3 bases, with 9 bases left in between. The CDR3 sequence is 14 residues long. The CDR3 nucleotides are TGTGCCAGCAGCGTAGCTTCAGGGCACACTGAAGCTTTCTTT. Residues: CASSVASGHTEAFF.

The chain is built from TRBV7-3 and TRBJ1-1; unclear D gene. Trimming took off 0 bases at V and 1 base at J, with 3 bases between the two ends. In germline, CDR1 is SGHTA, CDR2 FQGTGA. The CDR3 sequence is 13 residues long. CDR3 sequence (DNA): TGTGCCAGCAGCTTAACGTCGAACACTGAAGCTTTCTTT. It codes for CASSLTSNTEAFF. Filled out from reference TRBV7-3 and TRBJ1-1, the complete variable domain reads GAGVSQTPSNKVTEKGKYVELRCDPISGHTALYWYRQSLGQGPEFLIYFQGTGAADDSGLPNDRFFAVRPEGSVSTLKIQRTERGDSAVYLCASSLTSNTEAFFGQGTRLTVV.

The chain links TRBV16 to TRBJ1-2; no clear D gene. The V end lost 3 bases, the J end lost 3 bases, and 11 bases lay between the germline ends. The CDR3 contains 14 residues. Germline-derived CDR1 and CDR2 are KGHSY and FQNENV. CDR3 loop: CASSHGVSHYGYTF. CDR3 sequence (DNA): TGTGCCAGCAGCCATGGGGTCAGCCACTATGGCTACACCTTC.

Details on this clone: Other DNA sequences in this specimen translate into the identical CDR3. The chain combines TRBV11-3 with TRBJ2-3, with a tentative D call TRBD2 (5 bases). V shed 3 bases and J shed 0 bases, with 7 bases lying between them. The CDR3 covers 14 residues. CDR1 is SGHNT and CDR2 is YENEEA in the germline V gene. The CDR3 sequence is CASSLRGSTDTQYF. The CDR3 DNA sequence: TGTGCCAGCAGCTTGCGCGGGAGCACAGATACGCAGTATTTT. The whole variable domain, remainder taken from reference TRBV11-3 and TRBJ2-3, is EAGVVQSPRYKIIEKKQPVAFWCNPISGHNTLYWYLQNLGQGPELLIRYENEEAVDDSQLPKDRFSAERLKGVDSTLKIQPAELGDSAVYLCASSLRGSTDTQYFGPGTRLTVL.

A word on this clone: This same CDR3 is encoded by further DNA sequences in the sample. This chain joins TRBV6-5 and TRBJ2-7; D remains ambiguous. This CDR3 has 10 amino acids. Germline V CDR1 and CDR2: MNHEY, SVGAGI. Trimming stripped 8 bases from V and 4 bases from J, with 6 bases between. The CDR3 DNA reads as TGTGCCAGCGGTAGGTACGAGCAGTACTTC. Translating it yields CASGRYEQYF.

The gene calls are TRBV12-5 and TRBJ1-1; perhaps TRBD1 as D (5 bases). V was trimmed by 7 bases and J by 1 base, leaving 10 bases between them. CDR1 is LGHNT and CDR2 is FRNRAP in the germline V gene. The CDR3 sequence is 13 residues long. The CDR3 sequence: CASALGQNTEAFF. The CDR3 DNA reads TGTGCTAGTGCCCTCGGACAGAACACTGAAGCTTTCTTT.

This chain links TRBV5-4 with TRBJ2-7; D is unclear. This CDR3 comprises 13 residues. The germline CDR1 and CDR2 sequences are SGHNT and YYREEE (reference sequence). Trimming left V 2 bases short and J 3 bases short, with 9 bases between. The CDR3 DNA sequence: TGTGCCAGCAGCTTTGCGGACGGCTACGAGCAGTACTTC. It yields the protein CASSFADGYEQYF.

The rearrangement uses TRBV6-6 and TRBJ2-7; no firm D call. The CDR3 covers 13 residues. V was pared by 2 bases and J by 4 bases, with 9 bases between. Germline V gene sequence: CDR1 MNHNY, CDR2 SVGAGI (reference sequence). Here the CDR3 reads CASSYNAKYEQYF. As DNA, the CDR3 is TGTGCCAGCAGTTACAATGCTAAATACGAGCAGTACTTC.

This rearrangement joins TRBV28 to TRBJ1-2, with D maybe TRBD1 (5 bases). The CDR3 extends over 11 amino acids. The V gene's germline CDR1 is MDHEN and CDR2 SYDVKM. Trimming removed 8 bases from V and 5 bases from J, with 9 bases in between. CDR3 DNA sequence: TGTGCCAGCGGGACGGAATATGGCTACACCTTC. Amino acid sequence: CASGTEYGYTF.

The chain has TRBV7-2 and TRBJ1-1, with TRBD1 matching over 7 bases. J was trimmed by 4 bases and V by 1 base; bases with no gene match: 0. Germline V gene lookup returns CDR1 SGHTA and CDR2 FQGNSA. The CDR3 is 13 amino acids. In nucleotides, the CDR3 is TGTGCCAGCAGCTTAGGACAGGGCACTGAAGCTTTCTTT. This codes for CASSLGQGTEAFF.

V gene TRBV7-3 combines with J gene TRBJ2-2; weak D call: TRBD1 (5 bases). Germline V CDR1 and CDR2: SGHTA, FQGTGA. Between the trimmed V and J ends, which lost 4 bases and 0 bases, there was a span of 12 bases. The CDR3 consists of 16 residues. CDR3: CASSSQGNANTGELFF. The CDR3 coding sequence is TGTGCCAGCAGCTCCCAGGGAAATGCGAACACCGGGGAGCTGTTTTTT.

The chain combines TRBV30 with TRBJ1-1, with D tentatively TRBD1 (6 bases). Germline V gene sequence: CDR1 GTSNPN, CDR2 SVGIG (reference sequence). CDR3 length: 13 amino acids. V was shortened by 0 bases and J by 5 bases, with 10 bases between the two germline ends. CDR3 in amino acids: CAWSVQGWTEAFF. The CDR3 nucleotides are TGTGCCTGGAGTGTACAGGGATGGACTGAAGCTTTCTTT.

This rearrangement joins TRBV11-2 to TRBJ2-3; D tentatively fits TRBD1 or TRBD2 (5 bases each). The V gene's germline CDR1 is SGHAT and CDR2 FQNNGV. V dropped 5 bases and J dropped 8 bases, with 23 bases sitting between them. The CDR3 has 16 amino acids. The CDR3 DNA is TGTGCCAGCAGCCCAGAGGGTGGGGCGGCTTGGGGTACGCAGTATTTT. Translating it yields CASSPEGGAAWGTQYF.

The J gene is TRBJ2-4, the V gene TRBV4-1, with 11 positions matching TRBD2. This CDR3 has 18 amino acids. Germline CDR1 reads MGHRA; CDR2 reads YSYEKL. Germline trimming cut 1 base from V and 0 bases from J; bases unmatched to any gene: 5. For the CDR3, the DNA is TGCGCCAGCAGCCAAGGGCTAGCGGGGGGCCAAGCCAAAAACATTCAGTACTTC. Translated, it gives CASSQGLAGGQAKNIQYF.

The V gene is TRBV28, the J gene TRBJ2-7; D not resolved. Trimming removed 8 bases at V and 3 bases at J, with 8 bases between. Per the germline V gene, CDR1 is MDHEN and CDR2 is SYDVKM. This CDR3 contains 11 residues. CDR3 in amino acids: CASGWVYEQYF. CDR3 nucleotides: TGTGCCAGCGGCTGGGTCTACGAGCAGTACTTC.

The chain uses TRBV9 and TRBJ1-2; D is unclear. The V end was cut by 3 bases, the J end by 7 bases, with 7 bases between. This CDR3 is 11 amino acids long. Germline lookup yields CDR1 SGDLS and CDR2 YYNGEE. The CDR3 bases are TGTGCCAGCAGCGCTCAGCTTGGCTACACCTTC. The encoded protein is CASSAQLGYTF.

This chain links TRBV27 with TRBJ2-3, with TRBD2 matching over 15 bases. CDR1 is MNHEY and CDR2 is SMNVEV in the germline V gene (reference sequence). The ends lost 5 bases at V and 9 bases at J; junction bases unmatched: 9. This CDR3 has 16 residues. The CDR3 reads CASSARTSGGAGTQYF. The CDR3 DNA reads as TGTGCCAGCAGTGCCAGGACTAGCGGGGGGGCCGGGACGCAGTATTTT.

The chain carries TRBV2 and TRBJ1-5, with 11 bases aligning to TRBD1. V shed 4 bases, J shed 6 bases, and the junction held 5 bases outside the gene matches. Germline CDR1 is SNHLY and CDR2 is FYNNEI. The CDR3 spans 15 residues. The CDR3 sequence is CASSGTGGAGQPQHF. In nucleotides, the CDR3 is TGTGCCAGCAGTGGGACAGGGGGCGCGGGTCAGCCCCAGCATTTT.

The genes are TRBV5-6 and TRBJ1-1; D may be TRBD1 (5 bases). The CDR3 is made up of 15 amino acids. The germline V gene encodes CDR1 SGHDT and CDR2 YYEEEE. Trimming took 4 bases from V and 0 from J, leaving 13 bases between them. The CDR3 nucleotides read TGTGCCAGCAGCCCCGGTAACAGGTTGAACACTGAAGCTTTCTTT. This sequence encodes CASSPGNRLNTEAFF.

The count of this clone is one. The chain is built from TRBV18 and TRBJ2-3, with D possibly matching TRBD2 (5 bases). CDR3 length equals 14 residues. Trimming removed 0 bases at V and 4 bases at J, with 8 bases between. The germline CDR1 and CDR2 sequences are KGHSH and LQKENI. CDR3 in DNA: TGTGCCAGCTCACCACCGGTCGGGGCAGATACGCAGTATTTT. This sequence encodes CASSPPVGADTQYF.